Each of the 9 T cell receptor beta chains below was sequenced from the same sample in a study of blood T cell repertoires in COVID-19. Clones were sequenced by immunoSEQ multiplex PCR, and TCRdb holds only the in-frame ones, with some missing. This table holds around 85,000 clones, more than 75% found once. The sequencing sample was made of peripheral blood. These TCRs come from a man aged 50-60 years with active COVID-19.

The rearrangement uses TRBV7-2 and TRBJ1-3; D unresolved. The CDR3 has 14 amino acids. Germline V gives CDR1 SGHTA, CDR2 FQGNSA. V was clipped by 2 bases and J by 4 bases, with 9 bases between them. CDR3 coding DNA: TGTGCCAGCAGCTTACGGGGAGACGGAAACACCATATATTTT. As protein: CASSLRGDGNTIYF.

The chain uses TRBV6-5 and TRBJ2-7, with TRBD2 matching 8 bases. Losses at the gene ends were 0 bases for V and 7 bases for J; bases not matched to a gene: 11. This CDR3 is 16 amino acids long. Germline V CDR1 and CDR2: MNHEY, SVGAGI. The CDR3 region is CASSYSYGGLAGEQYF. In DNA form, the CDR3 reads TGTGCCAGCAGTTACTCGTATGGTGGACTAGCAGGGGAGCAGTACTTC.

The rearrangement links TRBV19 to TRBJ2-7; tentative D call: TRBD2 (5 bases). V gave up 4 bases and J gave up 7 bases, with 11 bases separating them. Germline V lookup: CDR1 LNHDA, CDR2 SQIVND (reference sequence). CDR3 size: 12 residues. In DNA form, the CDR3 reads TGTGCCAGTAGTACCACTAGTCTTGAGCAGTACTTC. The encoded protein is CASSTTSLEQYF.

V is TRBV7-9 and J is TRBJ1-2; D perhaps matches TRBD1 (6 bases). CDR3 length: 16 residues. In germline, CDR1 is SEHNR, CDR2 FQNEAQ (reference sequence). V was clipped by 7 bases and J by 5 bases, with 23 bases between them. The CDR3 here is CASTDPFEGVTYGYTF. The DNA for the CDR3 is TGTGCCAGCACGGATCCTTTTGAGGGGGTGACGTATGGCTACACCTTC.

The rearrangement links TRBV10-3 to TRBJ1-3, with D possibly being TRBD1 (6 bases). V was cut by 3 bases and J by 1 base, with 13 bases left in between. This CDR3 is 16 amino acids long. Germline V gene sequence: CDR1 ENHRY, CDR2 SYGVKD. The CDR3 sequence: CAISDPGTQSGNTIYF. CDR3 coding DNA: TGTGCCATCAGTGACCCCGGGACACAGTCTGGAAACACCATATATTTT.

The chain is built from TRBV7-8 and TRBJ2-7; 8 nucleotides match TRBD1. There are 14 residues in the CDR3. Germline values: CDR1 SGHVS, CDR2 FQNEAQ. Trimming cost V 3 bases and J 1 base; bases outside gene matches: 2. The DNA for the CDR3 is TGTGCCAGCAGCTTCGGGACAGGATCCTACGAGCAGTACTTC. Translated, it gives CASSFGTGSYEQYF. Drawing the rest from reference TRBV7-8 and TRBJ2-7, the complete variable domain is GAGVSQSPRYKVAKRGQDVALRCDPISGHVSLFWYQQALGQGPEFLTYFQNEAQLDKSGLPSDRFFAERPEGSVSTLKIQRTQQEDSAVYLCASSFGTGSYEQYFGPGTRLTVT.

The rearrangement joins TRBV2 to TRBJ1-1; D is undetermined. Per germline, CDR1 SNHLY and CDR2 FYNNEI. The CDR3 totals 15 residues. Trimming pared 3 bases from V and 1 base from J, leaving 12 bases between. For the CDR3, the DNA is TGTGCCAGCAGTGAGATGCTGACGGGGAACACTGAAGCTTTCTTT. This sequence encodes CASSEMLTGNTEAFF.

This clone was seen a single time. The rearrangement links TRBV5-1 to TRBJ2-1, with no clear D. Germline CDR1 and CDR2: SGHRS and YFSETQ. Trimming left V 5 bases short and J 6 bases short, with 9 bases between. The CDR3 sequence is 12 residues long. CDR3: CASRSPSNEQFF. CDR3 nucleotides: TGCGCCAGCAGAAGTCCTAGCAATGAGCAGTTCTTC.

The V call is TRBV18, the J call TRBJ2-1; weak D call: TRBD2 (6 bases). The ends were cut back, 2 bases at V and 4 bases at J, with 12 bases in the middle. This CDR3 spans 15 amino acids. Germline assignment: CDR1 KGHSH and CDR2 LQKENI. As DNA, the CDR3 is TGTGCCAGCTCACCAACCGGGACTTCATACAATGAGCAGTTCTTC. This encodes CASSPTGTSYNEQFF.